These T cell receptor beta chains were read from a single sample in a study of blood T cell repertoires in COVID-19. Clones were sequenced by immunoSEQ multiplex PCR, and TCRdb holds only the in-frame ones, with some missing. Seen here are 95,000 to 150,000 clones, approximately 83% observed once, and the top ten hold about 6.9%. The specimen was peripheral blood. All receptors derive from a man older than 75 with active or convalescent COVID-19. Each CDR3 is given with its conserved first and last residue. Each record gives: J gene, clone size, V gene, D gene, CDR3 protein, CDR3 DNA. D genes are given only for firm matches. Not every row has a clone size; where given, it reads once, few, many or a size class.

TRBJ2-4,few,TRBV27,-,CASSPGLTIPIAKNIQYF,TGTGCCAGCAGTCCAGGACTAACAATACCAATAGCCAAAAACATTCAGTACTTC
TRBJ1-2,-,TRBV30,-,CAWSVQGGYGYTF,TGTGCCTGGAGTGTACAAGGGGGCTATGGCTACACCTTC
TRBJ2-7,-,TRBV4-1,-,CASSQDRGPYEQYF,TGCGCCAGCAGCCAAGACAGGGGTCCCTACGAGCAGTACTTC
TRBJ1-2,-,TRBV10-3,TRBD1,CAIRDPGQGDGYTF,TGTGCCATCAGAGACCCGGGACAGGGGGATGGCTACACCTTC
TRBJ1-2,-,TRBV15,-,CATSRDSIFPYGYTF,TGTGCCACCAGCAGAGATAGTATCTTCCCCTATGGCTACACCTTC
TRBJ2-5,-,TRBV7-9,TRBD1,CASSFPQGKETQYF,TGTGCCAGCAGCTTTCCACAGGGGAAAGAGACCCAGTACTTC
TRBJ2-5,-,TRBV19,TRBD1,CASSMGWDRVQETQYF,TGTGCCAGTAGTATGGGTTGGGACAGGGTACAAGAGACCCAGTACTTC
TRBJ1-1,-,TRBV7-2,TRBD1,CASSLRGGVTEAFF,TGTGCCAGCAGCTTACGAGGGGGCGTAACTGAAGCTTTCTTT
TRBJ2-1,-,TRBV10-3,-,CAISDRRVSSYNEQFF,TGTGCCATCAGTGATAGGAGGGTTAGCTCCTACAATGAGCAGTTCTTC
TRBJ2-3,-,TRBV9,-,CASSGRRSGLTDTQYF,TGTGCCAGCAGCGGCAGAAGGAGCGGCCTCACAGATACGCAGTATTTT
TRBJ2-6,-,TRBV2,TRBD1,CASSTDDRGLSGANVLTF,TGTGCCAGCAGCACGGACGACAGGGGGCTTTCTGGGGCCAACGTCCTGACTTTC
TRBJ1-3,-,TRBV24-1,TRBD1,CATSTTGTGSGNTIYF,TGTGCCACCAGTACGACCGGGACAGGGAGTGGAAACACCATATATTTT
TRBJ2-7,-,TRBV7-3,-,CASSFSGSSYEQYF,TGTGCCAGCAGCTTCTCGGGGTCCTCCTACGAGCAGTACTTC
TRBJ2-5,-,TRBV7-2,TRBD2,CASSLARGARETQYF,TGTGCCAGCAGCTTAGCGCGGGGGGCACGGGAGACCCAGTACTTC
TRBJ1-4,few,TRBV7-2,-,CASSWRQSTNEKLFF,TGTGCCAGCAGCTGGAGACAGTCAACTAATGAAAAACTGTTTTTT
TRBJ1-1,-,TRBV20-1,-,CSASGPGTEAFF,TGCAGTGCTAGTGGACCGGGGACTGAAGCTTTCTTT
TRBJ1-1,-,TRBV27,-,CASSFRRGDSEAFF,TGTGCCAGCAGTTTTAGGAGAGGGGACTCTGAAGCTTTCTTT
TRBJ1-1,-,TRBV5-1,TRBD1,CASSLTGAVNTEAFF,TGCGCCAGCAGCTTGACAGGGGCCGTAAACACTGAAGCTTTCTTT
TRBJ2-7,-,TRBV9,TRBD2,CASSVGASGRDEQYF,TGTGCCAGCAGCGTAGGGGCTAGCGGGAGAGACGAGCAGTACTTC
TRBJ1-2,-,TRBV19,-,CASSILSGQDGYTF,TGTGCCAGTAGTATTTTGTCAGGGCAGGATGGCTACACCTTC
TRBJ1-1,few,TRBV28,TRBD1,CASSLRQGLNTEAFF,TGTGCCAGCAGTCTTCGACAGGGGCTGAACACTGAAGCTTTCTTT
TRBJ2-1,-,TRBV9,-,CASSNRLVGEQFF,TGTGCCAGCAGCAACCGACTAGTGGGTGAGCAGTTCTTC
TRBJ1-1,-,TRBV5-8,TRBD1,CASRKIQGDTEAFF,TGTGCCAGCAGAAAAATACAGGGGGACACTGAAGCTTTCTTT
TRBJ1-4,-,TRBV9,-,CASSPRGSNEKLFF,TGTGCCAGCAGCCCCCGGGGGTCTAATGAAAAACTGTTTTTT
TRBJ1-6,-,TRBV9,TRBD1,CASSVEGAGVSPLHF,TGTGCCAGCAGCGTTGAGGGGGCCGGGGTTTCACCCCTCCACTTT
TRBJ2-3,-,TRBV9,-,CASSVGNNPDTQYF,TGTGCCAGCAGCGTAGGAAACAACCCAGATACGCAGTATTTT
TRBJ2-5,-,TRBV7-3,-,CASSLGAQETQYF,TGTGCCAGCAGCTTAGGGGCTCAAGAGACCCAGTACTTC
TRBJ1-5,-,TRBV5-5,-,CASSLMSPVTNQPQHF,TGTGCCAGCAGCTTGATGTCCCCGGTTACCAATCAGCCCCAGCATTTT
TRBJ2-2,-,TRBV5-1,-,CASSLRTVNTGELFF,TGCGCCAGCAGCTTGAGGACAGTAAACACCGGGGAGCTGTTTTTT
TRBJ2-6,-,TRBV14,-,CASSQDHGSGLTGANVLTF,TGTGCCAGCAGCCAAGACCACGGGAGTGGGCTGACTGGGGCCAACGTCCTGACTTTC
TRBJ2-7,-,TRBV14,TRBD1,CASSLPGTVAREQYF,TGTGCCAGCAGCCTCCCCGGGACAGTTGCACGCGAGCAGTACTTC
TRBJ2-5,-,TRBV9,TRBD2,CASSIGTSGQETQYF,TGTGCCAGCAGCATAGGGACTAGCGGACAAGAGACCCAGTACTTC
TRBJ2-7,-,TRBV29-1,TRBD2,CSVHGTSGSYEQYF,TGCAGCGTGCACGGGACTAGCGGATCCTACGAGCAGTACTTC
TRBJ1-1,-,TRBV7-2,-,CASSLSRGTEAFF,TGTGCCAGCAGCTTAAGTAGGGGCACTGAAGCTTTCTTT
TRBJ1-3,-,TRBV7-9,-,CASSFRVSGNTIYF,TGTGCCAGCAGCTTCAGGGTCTCTGGAAACACCATATATTTT
TRBJ2-1,-,TRBV30,-,CACSGGSYNEQFF,TGTGCCTGCAGCGGTGGCTCCTACAATGAGCAGTTCTTC
TRBJ2-7,-,TRBV28,TRBD1,CASIPGQGPYEQYF,TGTGCCAGCATACCAGGACAGGGCCCCTACGAGCAGTACTTC
TRBJ1-1,-,TRBV6-6,-,CASSYSEGNTEAFF,TGTGCCAGCAGTTACTCGGAGGGTAACACTGAAGCTTTCTTT
TRBJ1-5,-,TRBV28,-,CASRTSTGFHEPQHF,TGTGCCAGCAGGACAAGTACAGGGTTCCACGAGCCCCAGCATTTT
TRBJ2-3,-,TRBV5-1,-,CASSLAEFTSTDTQYF,TGCGCCAGCAGCTTGGCTGAGTTCACTAGCACAGATACGCAGTATTTT
TRBJ2-7,-,TRBV7-2,TRBD2,CASSHGLAGDEQYF,TGTGCCAGCAGCCACGGACTAGCGGGGGACGAGCAGTACTTC
TRBJ2-5,-,TRBV4-1,-,CASSQDLLARQETQYF,TGCGCCAGCAGCCAAGATCTGCTAGCGCGACAAGAGACCCAGTACTTC
TRBJ1-2,-,TRBV11-2,TRBD1,CASSLDRNYGYTF,TGTGCCAGCAGCTTGGACAGGAACTATGGCTACACCTTC
TRBJ1-1,-,TRBV5-4,-,CASSLDGAEAFF,TGTGCCAGCAGCTTGGACGGGGCTGAAGCTTTCTTT
TRBJ2-6,-,TRBV7-3,-,CASSRKGIGANVLTF,TGTGCCAGCAGCCGCAAGGGGATTGGGGCCAACGTCCTGACTTTC
TRBJ2-1,-,TRBV2,-,CASRVVGAEVNEQFF,TGTGCCAGCAGGGTAGTGGGGGCTGAGGTAAATGAGCAGTTCTTC